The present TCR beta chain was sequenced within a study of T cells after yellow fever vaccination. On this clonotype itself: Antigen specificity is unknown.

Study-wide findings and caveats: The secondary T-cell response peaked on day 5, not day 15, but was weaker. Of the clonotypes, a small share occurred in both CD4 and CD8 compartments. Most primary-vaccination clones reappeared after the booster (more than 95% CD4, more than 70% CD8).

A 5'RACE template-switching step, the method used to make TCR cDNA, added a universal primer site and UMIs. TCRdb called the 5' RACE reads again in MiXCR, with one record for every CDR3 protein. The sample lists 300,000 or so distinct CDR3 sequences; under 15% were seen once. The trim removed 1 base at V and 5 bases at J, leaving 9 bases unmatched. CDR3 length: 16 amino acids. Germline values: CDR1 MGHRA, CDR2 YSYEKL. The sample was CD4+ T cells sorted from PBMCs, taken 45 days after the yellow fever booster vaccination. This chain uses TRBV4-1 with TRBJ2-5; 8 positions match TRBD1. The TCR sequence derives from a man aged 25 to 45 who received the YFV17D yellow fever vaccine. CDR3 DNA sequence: TGCGCCAGCAGCCAAGTGTACGTGACAGGGGCGGAGACCCAGTACTTC. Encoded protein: CASSQVYVTGAETQYF.